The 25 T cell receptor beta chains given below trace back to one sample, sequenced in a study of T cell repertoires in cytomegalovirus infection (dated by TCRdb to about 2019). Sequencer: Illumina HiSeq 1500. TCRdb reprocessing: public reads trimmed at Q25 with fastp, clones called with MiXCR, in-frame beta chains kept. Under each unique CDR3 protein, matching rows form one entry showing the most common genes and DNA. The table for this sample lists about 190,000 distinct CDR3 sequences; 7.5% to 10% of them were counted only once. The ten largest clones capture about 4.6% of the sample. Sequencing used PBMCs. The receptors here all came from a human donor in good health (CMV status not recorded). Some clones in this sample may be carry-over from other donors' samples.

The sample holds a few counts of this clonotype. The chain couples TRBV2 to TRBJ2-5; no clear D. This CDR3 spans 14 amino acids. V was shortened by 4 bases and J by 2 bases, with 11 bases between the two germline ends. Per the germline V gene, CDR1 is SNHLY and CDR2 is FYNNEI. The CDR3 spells CASSVGGQQETQYF. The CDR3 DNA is TGTGCCAGCAGTGTAGGCGGTCAGCAAGAGACCCAGTACTTC.

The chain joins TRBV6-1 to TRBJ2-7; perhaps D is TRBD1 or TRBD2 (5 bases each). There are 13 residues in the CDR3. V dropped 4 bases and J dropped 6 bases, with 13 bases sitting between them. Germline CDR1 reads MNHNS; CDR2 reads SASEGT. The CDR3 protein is CASSVPARGEQYF. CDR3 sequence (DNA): TGTGCCAGCAGTGTGCCCGCGAGGGGCGAGCAGTACTTC.

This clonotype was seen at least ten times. DNA for the CDR3: TGTGCCAGCAGCTTAGGGCTCCAAGAGACCCAGTACTTC. It yields the protein CASSLGLQETQYF. The V call is TRBV7-2, the J call TRBJ2-5; D uncertain. From germline, CDR1 is SGHTA and CDR2 FQGNSA. This CDR3 region has 13 residues. With 1 base removed from V and 1 base from J, the gap between germline ends came to 4 bases.

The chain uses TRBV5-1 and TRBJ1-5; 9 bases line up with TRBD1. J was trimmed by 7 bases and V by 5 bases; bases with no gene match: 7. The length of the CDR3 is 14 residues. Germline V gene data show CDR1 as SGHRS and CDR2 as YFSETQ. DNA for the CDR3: TGCGCCAGCAGGGCCGGGACAGGGAACCAGCCCCAGCATTTT. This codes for CASRAGTGNQPQHF.

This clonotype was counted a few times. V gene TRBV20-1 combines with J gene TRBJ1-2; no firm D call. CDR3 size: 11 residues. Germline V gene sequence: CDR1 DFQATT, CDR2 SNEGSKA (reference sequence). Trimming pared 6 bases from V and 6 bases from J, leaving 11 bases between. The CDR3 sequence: CSAPQENGYTF. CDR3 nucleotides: TGCAGTGCACCCCAGGAGAATGGCTACACCTTC.

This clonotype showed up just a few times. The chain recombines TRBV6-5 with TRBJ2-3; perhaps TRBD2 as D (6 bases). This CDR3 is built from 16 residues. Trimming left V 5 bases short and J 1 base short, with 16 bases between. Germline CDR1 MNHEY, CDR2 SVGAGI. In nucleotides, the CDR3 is TGTGCCAGCAGTCGGGACTCCCTGGGGCGCACAGATACGCAGTATTTT. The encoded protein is CASSRDSLGRTDTQYF.

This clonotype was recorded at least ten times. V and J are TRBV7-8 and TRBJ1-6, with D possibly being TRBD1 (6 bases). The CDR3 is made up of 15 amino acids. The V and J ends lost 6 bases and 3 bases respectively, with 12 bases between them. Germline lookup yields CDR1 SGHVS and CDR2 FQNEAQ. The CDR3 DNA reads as TGTGCCAGCAGTCCGGGACACAGCTATAATTCACCCCTCCACTTT. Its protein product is CASSPGHSYNSPLHF.

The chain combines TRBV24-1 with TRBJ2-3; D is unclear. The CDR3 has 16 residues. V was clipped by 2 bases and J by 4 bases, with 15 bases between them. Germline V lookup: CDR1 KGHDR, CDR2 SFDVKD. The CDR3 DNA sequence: TGTGCCACCAGTGATTGGCTGGGCGAGGTCCCAGATACGCAGTATTTT. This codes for CATSDWLGEVPDTQYF.

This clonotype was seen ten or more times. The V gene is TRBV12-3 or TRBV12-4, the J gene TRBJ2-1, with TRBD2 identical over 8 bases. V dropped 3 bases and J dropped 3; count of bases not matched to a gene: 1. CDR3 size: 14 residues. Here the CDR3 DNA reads TGTGCCAGCAGTTTCGGGACTAGCTACAATGAGCAGTTCTTC. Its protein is CASSFGTSYNEQFF.

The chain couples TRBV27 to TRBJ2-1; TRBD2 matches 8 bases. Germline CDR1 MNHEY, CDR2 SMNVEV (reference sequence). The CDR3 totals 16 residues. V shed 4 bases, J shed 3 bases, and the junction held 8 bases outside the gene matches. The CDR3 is CASSSHGRGVYNEQFF. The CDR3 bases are TGTGCCAGCAGTTCCCACGGGAGGGGTGTCTACAATGAGCAGTTCTTC.

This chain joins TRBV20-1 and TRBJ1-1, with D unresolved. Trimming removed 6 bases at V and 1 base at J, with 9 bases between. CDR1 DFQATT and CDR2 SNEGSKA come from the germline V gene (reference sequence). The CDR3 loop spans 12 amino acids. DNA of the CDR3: TGCAGTGCCAAGGACGGGAACACTGAAGCTTTCTTT. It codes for CSAKDGNTEAFF.

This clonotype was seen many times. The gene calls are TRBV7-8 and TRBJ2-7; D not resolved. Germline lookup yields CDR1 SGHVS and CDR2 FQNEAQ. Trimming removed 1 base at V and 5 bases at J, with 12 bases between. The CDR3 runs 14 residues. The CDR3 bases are TGTGCCAGCAGCTTAGTAGGTTTTCGGGACGAGCAGTACTTC. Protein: CASSLVGFRDEQYF. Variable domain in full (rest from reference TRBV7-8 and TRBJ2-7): GAGVSQSPRYKVAKRGQDVALRCDPISGHVSLFWYQQALGQGPEFLTYFQNEAQLDKSGLPSDRFFAERPEGSVSTLKIQRTQQEDSAVYLCASSLVGFRDEQYFGPGTRLTVT.

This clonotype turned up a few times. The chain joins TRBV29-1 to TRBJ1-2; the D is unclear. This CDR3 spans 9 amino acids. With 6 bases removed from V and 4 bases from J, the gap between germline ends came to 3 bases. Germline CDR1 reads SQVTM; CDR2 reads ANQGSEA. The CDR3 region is CSVGYGYTF. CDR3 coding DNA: TGCAGCGTAGGCTATGGCTACACCTTC.

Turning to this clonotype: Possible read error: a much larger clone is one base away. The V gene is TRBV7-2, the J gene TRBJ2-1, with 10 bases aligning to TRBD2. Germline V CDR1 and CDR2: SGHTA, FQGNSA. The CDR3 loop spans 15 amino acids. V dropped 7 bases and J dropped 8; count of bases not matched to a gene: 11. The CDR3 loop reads CASIFSGRVGHEQFF. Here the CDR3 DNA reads TGTGCCAGCATCTTCAGCGGGAGGGTGGGGCATGAGCAGTTCTTC.

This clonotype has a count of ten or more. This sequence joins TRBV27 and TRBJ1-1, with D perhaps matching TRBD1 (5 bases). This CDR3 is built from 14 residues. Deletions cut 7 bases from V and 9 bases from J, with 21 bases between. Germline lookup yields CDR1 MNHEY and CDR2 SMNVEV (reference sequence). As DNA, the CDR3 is TGTGCCAGCATTCAAAGGGGAGTAAGAGGACAAGCTTTCTTT. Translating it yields CASIQRGVRGQAFF.

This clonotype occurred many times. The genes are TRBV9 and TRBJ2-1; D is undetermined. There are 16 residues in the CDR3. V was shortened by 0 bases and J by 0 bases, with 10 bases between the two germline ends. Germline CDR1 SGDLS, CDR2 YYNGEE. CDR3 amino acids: CASSVGAESSYNEQFF. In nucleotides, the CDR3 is TGTGCCAGCAGCGTAGGTGCGGAGAGCTCCTACAATGAGCAGTTCTTC.

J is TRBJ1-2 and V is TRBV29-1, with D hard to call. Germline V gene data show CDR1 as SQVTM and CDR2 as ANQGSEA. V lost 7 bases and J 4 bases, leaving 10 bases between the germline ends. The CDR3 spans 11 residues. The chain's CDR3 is CSGEEAYGYTF. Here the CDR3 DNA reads TGCAGCGGCGAGGAGGCCTATGGCTACACCTTC. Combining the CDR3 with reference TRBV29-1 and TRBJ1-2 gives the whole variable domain SAVISQKPSRDICQRGTSLTIQCQVDSQVTMMFWYRQQPGQSLTLIATANQGSEATYESGFVIDKFPISRPNLTFSTLTVSNMSPEDSSIYLCSGEEAYGYTFGSGTRLTVV.

The CDR3 is CASSPSRGAAGEQFF. CDR3 nucleotides: TGTGCCAGCTCACCATCAAGGGGAGCAGCCGGGGAGCAGTTCTTC. V gene TRBV18 combines with J gene TRBJ2-1; possibly TRBD1 or TRBD2 for D (5 bases each). Germline CDR1 is KGHSH and CDR2 is LQKENI. The CDR3 spans 15 residues. The ends were cut back, 2 bases at V and 10 bases at J, with 18 bases in the middle.

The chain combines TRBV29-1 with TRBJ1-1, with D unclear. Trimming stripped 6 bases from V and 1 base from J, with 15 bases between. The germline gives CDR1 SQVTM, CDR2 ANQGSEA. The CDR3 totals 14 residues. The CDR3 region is CSVAPLIGNTEAFF. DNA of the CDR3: TGCAGCGTCGCCCCTCTGATCGGGAACACTGAAGCTTTCTTT.

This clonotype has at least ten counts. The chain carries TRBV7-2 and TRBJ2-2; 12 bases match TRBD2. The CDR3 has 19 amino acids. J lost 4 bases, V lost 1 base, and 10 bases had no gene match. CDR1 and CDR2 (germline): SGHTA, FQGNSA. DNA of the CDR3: TGTGCCAGCAGCTTAGTTCTGCGGCTGACTAGCGGGAGCACCGGGGAGCTGTTTTTT. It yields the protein CASSLVLRLTSGSTGELFF.

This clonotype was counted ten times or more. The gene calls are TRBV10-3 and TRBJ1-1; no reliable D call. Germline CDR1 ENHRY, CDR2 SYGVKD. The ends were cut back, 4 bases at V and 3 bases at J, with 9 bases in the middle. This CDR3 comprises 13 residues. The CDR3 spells CAISAEGYTEAFF. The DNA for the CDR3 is TGTGCCATCAGTGCCGAAGGTTACACTGAAGCTTTCTTT.

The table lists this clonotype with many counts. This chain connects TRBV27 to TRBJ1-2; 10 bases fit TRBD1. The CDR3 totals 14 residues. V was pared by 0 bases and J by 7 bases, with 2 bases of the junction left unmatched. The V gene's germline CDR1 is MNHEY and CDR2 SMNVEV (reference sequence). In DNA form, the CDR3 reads TGTGCCAGCAGTTTATCATGGACAGGGGGTGGCTACACCTTC. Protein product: CASSLSWTGGGYTF.

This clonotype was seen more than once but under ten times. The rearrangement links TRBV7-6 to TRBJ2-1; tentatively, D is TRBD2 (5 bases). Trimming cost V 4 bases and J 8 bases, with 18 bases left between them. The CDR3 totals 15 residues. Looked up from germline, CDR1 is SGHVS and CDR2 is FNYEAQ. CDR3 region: CASSWEARSSDEQFF. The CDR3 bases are TGTGCCAGCAGCTGGGAAGCGCGAAGTAGCGATGAGCAGTTCTTC.

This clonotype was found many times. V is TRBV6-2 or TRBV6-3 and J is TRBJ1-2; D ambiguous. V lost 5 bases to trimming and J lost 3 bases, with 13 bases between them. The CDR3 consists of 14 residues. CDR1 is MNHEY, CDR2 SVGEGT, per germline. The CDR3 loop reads CASSHSRRDYGYTF. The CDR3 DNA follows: TGTGCCAGCAGTCACAGTCGTCGGGACTATGGCTACACCTTC.

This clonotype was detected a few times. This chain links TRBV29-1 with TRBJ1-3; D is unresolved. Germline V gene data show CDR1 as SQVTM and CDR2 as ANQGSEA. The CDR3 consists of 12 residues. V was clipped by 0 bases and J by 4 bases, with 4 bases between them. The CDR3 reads CSVEERGNTIYF. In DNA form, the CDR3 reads TGCAGCGTTGAAGAAAGGGGAAACACCATATATTTT.